Sequencing of this T cell receptor (beta chain) was carried out in a study of graft-versus-host responses after intestinal transplantation. V shed 3 bases, J shed 2 bases, and the junction held 12 bases outside the gene matches. Germline assignment: CDR1 SEHNR and CDR2 FQNEAQ (reference sequence). The CDR3 loop spans 19 amino acids. Sequencing used immunoSEQ multiplex PCR; TCRdb keeps in-frame clones, though not all of them. The sample records about 97,000 clones, 80% to 95% being singletons. This chain connects TRBV7-9 to TRBJ2-3; 12 bases align to TRBD1. The receptor comes from a human patient who received an intestinal transplant, so some T cells may come from the graft donor. Material: PBMCs, obtained about 450 days after intestinal transplant. CDR3 DNA sequence: TGTGCCAGCAGCTTGGGACAGGGGGCCCTTCTAGACGCCACAGATACGCAGTATTTT. Its translation: CASSLGQGALLDATDTQYF.